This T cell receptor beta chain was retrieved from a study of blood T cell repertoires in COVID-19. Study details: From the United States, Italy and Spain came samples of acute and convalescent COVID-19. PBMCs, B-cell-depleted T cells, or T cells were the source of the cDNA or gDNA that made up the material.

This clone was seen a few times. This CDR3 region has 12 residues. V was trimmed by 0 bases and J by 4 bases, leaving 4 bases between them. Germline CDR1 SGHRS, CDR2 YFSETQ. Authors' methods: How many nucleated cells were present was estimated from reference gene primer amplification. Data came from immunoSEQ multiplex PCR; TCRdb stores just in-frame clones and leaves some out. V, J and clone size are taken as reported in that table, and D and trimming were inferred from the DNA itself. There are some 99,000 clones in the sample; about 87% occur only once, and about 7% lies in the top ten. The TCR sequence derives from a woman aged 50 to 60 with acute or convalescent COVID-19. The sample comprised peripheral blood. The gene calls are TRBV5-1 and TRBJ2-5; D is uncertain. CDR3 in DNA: TGCGCCAGCAGCTTGGCCTTAGAGACCCAGTACTTC. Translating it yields CASSLALETQYF.